The table lists the clone carrying this T cell receptor (beta chain) with a few counts. The antigen is unknown. The CDR3 sequence is 17 residues long. Germline-derived CDR1 and CDR2 are SGHTA and FQGTGA. V lost 5 bases and J lost 2, with 21 bases in between. These data belong to a study of blood T cells in healthy people across ages. Primed by a sample-barcoded 5' primer and a J-beta primer mix, a second PCR proceeded for about 7 to 11 cycles. One entry per CDR3 protein, called by TCRdb with MiXCR from the 5' RACE reads. The sample lists hundreds of thousands of distinct CDR3 sequences, 25% occurring once. Study-level results: Naive and antigen-experienced cells could not be conclusively compared, given unsorted PBMCs.

These data also featured in a second study, about T cells of mothers and their children. That study adds: Samples were provided by three healthy Caucasian mothers and their six children. Mothers yielded over 9 million CDR3 reads, children some 3 million each. Persistent microchimeric T cell clones were not found at ~100 per million sensitivity.

The chain joins TRBV7-3 to TRBJ2-5; D tentatively fits TRBD1 or TRBD2 (5 bases each). This TCR was recovered from a boy younger than 18 in good health. The sequencing sample was made of blood. The CDR3 sequence: CASSRTSGNRGQETQYF. The CDR3 DNA sequence: TGTGCCAGCAGCCGGACCTCAGGGAATCGGGGTCAAGAGACCCAGTACTTC.